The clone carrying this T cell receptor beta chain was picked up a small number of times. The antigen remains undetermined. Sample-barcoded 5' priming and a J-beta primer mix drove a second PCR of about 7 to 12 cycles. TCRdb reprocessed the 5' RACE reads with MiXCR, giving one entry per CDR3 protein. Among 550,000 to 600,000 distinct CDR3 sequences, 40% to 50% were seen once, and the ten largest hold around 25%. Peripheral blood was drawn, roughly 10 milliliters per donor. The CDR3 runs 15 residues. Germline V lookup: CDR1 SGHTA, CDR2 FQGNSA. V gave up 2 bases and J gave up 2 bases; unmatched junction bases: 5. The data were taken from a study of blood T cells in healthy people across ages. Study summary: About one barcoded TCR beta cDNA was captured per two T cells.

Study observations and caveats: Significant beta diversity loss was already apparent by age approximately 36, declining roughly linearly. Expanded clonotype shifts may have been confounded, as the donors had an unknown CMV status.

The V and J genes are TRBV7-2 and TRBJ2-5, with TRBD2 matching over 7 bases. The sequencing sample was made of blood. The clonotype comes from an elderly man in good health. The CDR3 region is CASSLSRDYQETQYF. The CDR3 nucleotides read TGTGCCAGCAGCTTATCCCGGGACTATCAAGAGACCCAGTACTTC.